This TCR beta chain is from a study of low-dose radiotherapy and immunotherapy resistance in tumors (dated by TCRdb to the early 2020s). Turning to the overall study: In Cohort 1, each fraction delivered 0.5 Gy every 2 weeks, and the prescribed total PTV dose was 6.5 Gy. Trial participants were not randomized into treatment groups. Eight patients were included in the translational analysis: three from the first dose cohort and the first five from the second dose cohort. Nivolumab was administered intravenously as a 240 mg flat dose every two weeks, and ipilimumab was administered intravenously at 1 mg/kg every six weeks. In Cohort 2, 1 Gy per fraction was delivered every two weeks, for a total of 13 Gy over 26 weeks. Starting on cycle 1 day 1, patients took 300 mg of aspirin by mouth once a day for four cycles. Cyclophosphamide 200 mg/m2 was administered intravenously every two weeks, one day before each radiation and immunotherapy administration.

TCRdb records Illumina HiSeq 2500 as the sequencer. First-strand cDNA was synthesized using Superscript III and a set of TRAV- and TRBV-specific primers, so that both TCRalpha and TCRbeta chains were covered. TCRs were amplified with Phusion for approximately 18 PCR cycles, with a constant-region primer paired with the adapter attached to the V primers. Isolated mRNA was amplified with the MessageAmp II aRNA Amplification Kit, using a roughly 15-hour in vitro transcription at 37°C. The Dynabeads mRNA DIRECT Purification Kit was used to isolate the mRNA for TCR sequencing. Indexed Illumina adapters were added in a second Phusion PCR of 20 to 25 cycles, after which AMPure XP beads were used to purify the products. As for the original processing: Custom Perl scripts pooled TCR sequences encoding the same protein, removed out-of-frame sequences and computed each clonotype's abundance. Any TCR sequence supported by only a single read was excluded from analysis. The metrics used to describe the repertoires included Shannon entropy, Gini index, clonality, richness, and the frequency of TCRs shared between repertoires. In TCRdb, the public reads were trimmed at Q25 with fastp and aligned with MiXCR, with productive beta chains retained. Each CDR3 protein gets just one entry, which takes the most common genes and DNA from the rows behind it. TCRdb, not the authors, supplied the V and J calls. The sample has about 39,000 distinct CDR3 sequences on record, 30% to 35% of them singletons. In total, the top ten clones hold 3.5% to 4.5% of the sample.

This specimen's time point label, per the study, means: before trial treatment. The donors came from RACIN, which was a single-arm phase I dose-escalation trial that paired nivolumab and ipilimumab with aspirin, low-dose cyclophosphamide and low-dose radiotherapy. Patients were eligible if they had advanced solid tumors that were TIL-negative. With respect to this clonotype: Its recognized antigen is unknown. A far more abundant clone sits one base away, making this likely a read error.

The cysteine opens and the phenylalanine closes a CDR3 of 16 amino acids. Just CDR3 DNA is preserved here, 48 bases in frame from base 1. The receptor comes from a male donor with gallbladder cancer. The material was PBMCs, obtained before treatment. The chain is made from TRBV1 and TRBJ2-2; the table gives TRBD1 as D, unverified against the DNA. TRBV1 is a known pseudogene. CDR3 protein: CASSQGGGANTGEPFF. In nucleotides, the sequence is TGCGCCAGCAGCCAAGGCGGGGGGGCGAACACCGGGGAGCCGTTTTTT.